This record concerns one T cell receptor beta chain sequence. Its specificity is unknown. Trimming shortened V by 1 base and J by 9 bases, and 7 bases separated the two germline ends. This CDR3 spans 13 amino acids. Germline-derived CDR1 and CDR2 are LNHDA and SQIVND (reference sequence). Repertoires were generated with immunoSEQ multiplex PCR, while TCRdb's copy carries only in-frame clones and drops some. The sample carries about 50,000 clones, about nine tenths recorded once. The data were taken from a study of OX40 agonist ivuxolimab in advanced cancers. Study-level background: Patient treatment consisted of intravenous ivuxolimab administration every 2 weeks at 0.01 to 10 mg/kg. Checkpoint inhibitors had been given previously to 35% to 50% of patients.

General study points: Some of the nonresponding patients also showed low levels of normalized T-cell clonal expansion. Averaging showed that CD8+ T cells had more expanded clones than CD4+ did.

The chain combines TRBV19 with TRBJ1-6; no clear D gene. This TCR came from an adult with an advanced solid tumor such as melanoma, head and neck, liver or kidney cancer. The starting material was CD4+ or CD8+ T cells sorted from blood, obtained in a trial of the OX40 agonist ivuxolimab. CDR3 sequence reads: CASSIGDLSPLHF. The CDR3 nucleotides read TGTGCCAGTAGTATAGGCGACCTTTCACCCCTCCACTTT.